The next 31 T cell receptor beta chains were all read from a single sample in a study of blood T cell repertoires in COVID-19. Sequenced by immunoSEQ multiplex PCR; TCRdb stores in-frame clones only, minus some. The sample lists 380,000 or so clones; roughly 90% were seen once. Material for sequencing was peripheral blood. The receptor source for this set is a man aged 40-49 years with acute or convalescent COVID-19.

This clone has only a few counts. The same CDR3 is also encoded by other DNA sequences in this sample. V and J are TRBV5-6 and TRBJ2-5; TRBD2 matches 7 bases. The CDR3 contains 16 residues. Germline trimming cut 5 bases from V and 2 bases from J; bases unmatched to any gene: 12. The germline V gene encodes CDR1 SGHDT and CDR2 YYEEEE. The CDR3 loop is CASRKTWGGPQETQYF. The CDR3 bases are TGTGCCAGCAGGAAAACCTGGGGGGGACCACAAGAGACCCAGTACTTC.

The V and J genes are TRBV4-1 and TRBJ1-2, with 7 bases matching TRBD1. From germline, CDR1 is MGHRA and CDR2 YSYEKL. V shed 3 bases and J 2 bases; nucleotides not matched to a gene: 6. This CDR3 is 15 amino acids long. The CDR3, as DNA: TGCGCCAGCAGCCAGATGACAGGGATAAACTATGGCTACACCTTC. The encoded protein is CASSQMTGINYGYTF.

The chain recombines TRBV7-2 with TRBJ1-2, with D hard to call. CDR1 and CDR2 (germline): SGHTA, FQGNSA. The CDR3 extends over 12 amino acids. Trimming cost V 5 bases and J 6 bases, with 10 bases left between them. CDR3: CASSPRSDGYTF. The CDR3 region has the DNA TGTGCCAGCAGCCCGCGGTCGGATGGCTACACCTTC.

This chain links TRBV2 with TRBJ1-2, with TRBD1 as a possible D gene (6 bases). The ends were cut back, 2 bases at V and 4 bases at J, with 20 bases in the middle. CDR3 size: 17 residues. Germline loops: CDR1 SNHLY, CDR2 FYNNEI. This chain's CDR3 is CASSERGARGGPYGYTF. Here the CDR3 DNA reads TGTGCCAGCAGTGAAAGAGGGGCGAGGGGGGGGCCCTATGGCTACACCTTC.

This chain links TRBV2 with TRBJ2-7; a possible D gene is TRBD1 (6 bases). CDR3 length: 17 amino acids. V was shortened by 7 bases and J by 5 bases, with 27 bases between the two germline ends. CDR1 SNHLY and CDR2 FYNNEI come from the germline V gene. The CDR3 DNA is TGTGCCAGCACCCTACCGACCGGGACATATCTCGTCAACGAGCAGTACTTC. Translated, it gives CASTLPTGTYLVNEQYF.

J is TRBJ2-1 and V is TRBV5-1, with 7 bases that match TRBD1. Per germline, CDR1 SGHRS and CDR2 YFSETQ. The CDR3 is 15 amino acids. J lost 7 bases, V lost 4 bases, and 11 bases had no gene match. The CDR3 loop reads CASSLDRDLRNEQFF. The CDR3 DNA sequence: TGCGCCAGCAGCCTTGACAGGGACCTTCGTAATGAGCAGTTCTTC.

This chain links TRBV11-3 with TRBJ2-7; 8 nucleotides line up with TRBD1. This CDR3 has 16 amino acids. CDR1 and CDR2 (germline): SGHNT, YENEEA. Trimming removed 5 bases from V and 5 bases from J; junction bases left unmatched: 14. CDR3 DNA: TGTGCCAGCAGCCAAGCGGGCGGGACAGGCGTCGACGAGCAGTACTTC. Translated: CASSQAGGTGVDEQYF.

The genes are TRBV6-5 and TRBJ1-2, with D tentatively TRBD1 (5 bases). CDR1 and CDR2 (germline): MNHEY, SVGAGI. This CDR3 is 15 amino acids long. V was cut by 5 bases and J by 4 bases, with 17 bases left in between. The CDR3 protein is CASSPAGAGIYGYTF. For the CDR3, the DNA is TGTGCCAGCAGTCCAGCTGGGGCGGGGATCTATGGCTACACCTTC.

This clone was detected a few times. The genes are TRBV28 and TRBJ2-2; 7 bases agree with TRBD1. J was trimmed by 0 bases and V by 6 bases; bases with no gene match: 7. The germline gives CDR1 MDHEN, CDR2 SYDVKM. CDR3 length: 16 amino acids. The CDR3 is CASSRDRGANTGELFF. The CDR3 bases are TGTGCCAGCAGCAGGGACAGAGGAGCGAACACCGGGGAGCTGTTTTTT.

The CDR3 DNA reads TGTGCCAGCAGTCACGGCGGGAGTCGCACCTACGAGCAGTACTTC. This sequence encodes CASSHGGSRTYEQYF. The rearrangement links TRBV28 to TRBJ2-7; 7 bases agree with TRBD2. The V gene end was trimmed by 5 bases and the J gene end by 2 bases; junction bases not matched to a gene: 9. Germline CDR1 MDHEN, CDR2 SYDVKM. CDR3 length equals 15 residues.

This sequence joins TRBV5-1 and TRBJ2-5; D ambiguous. The CDR3 extends over 14 amino acids. In germline, CDR1 is SGHRS, CDR2 YFSETQ. Trimming removed 4 bases from V and 0 bases from J, with 10 bases in between. This chain's CDR3 is CASSLIPNQETQYF. For the CDR3, the DNA is TGCGCCAGCAGCCTAATCCCCAACCAAGAGACCCAGTACTTC.

This chain connects TRBV19 to TRBJ1-5, with D possibly matching TRBD1 (5 bases). Trimming shortened V by 4 bases and J by 3 bases, and 16 bases separated the two germline ends. Germline assignment: CDR1 LNHDA and CDR2 SQIVND (reference sequence). This CDR3 is built from 16 residues. CDR3 amino acids: CASSTEGRGVNQPQHF. The CDR3 DNA sequence: TGTGCCAGTAGTACAGAGGGGCGGGGGGTCAATCAGCCCCAGCATTTT.

This chain joins TRBV5-5 and TRBJ1-2, with unresolved D. The CDR3 consists of 13 residues. V was shortened by 0 bases and J by 0 bases, with 3 bases between the two germline ends. CDR1 is SGHKS and CDR2 is YYEKEE in the germline V gene (reference sequence). This CDR3 reads CASSLVTNYGYTF. The CDR3 region has the DNA TGTGCCAGCAGCTTGGTAACTAACTATGGCTACACCTTC. Looking up the rest from reference TRBV5-5 and TRBJ1-2 gives the full variable domain: DAGVTQSPTHLIKTRGQQVTLRCSPISGHKSVSWYQQVLGQGPQFIFQYYEKEERGRGNFPDRFSARQFPNYSSELNVNALLLGDSALYLCASSLVTNYGYTFGSGTRLTVV.

The rearrangement uses TRBV2 and TRBJ2-7, with 9 bases aligning to TRBD1. J was trimmed by 1 base and V by 10 bases; bases with no gene match: 8. Germline CDR1 and CDR2: SNHLY and FYNNEI. The CDR3 totals 14 residues. The CDR3: CANKRQGGSYEQYF. The DNA of the CDR3 is TGTGCCAACAAGAGACAGGGGGGTTCCTACGAGCAGTACTTC.

This sequence joins TRBV27 and TRBJ2-7; 7 bases line up with TRBD2. In germline, CDR1 is MNHEY, CDR2 SMNVEV (reference sequence). The V gene end was trimmed by 8 bases and the J gene end by 3 bases; junction bases not matched to a gene: 10. The CDR3 consists of 14 residues. The CDR3 coding sequence is TGTGCCAGCGCTTGGACTAGGGGAAACTACGAGCAGTACTTC. Residues: CASAWTRGNYEQYF.

The chain employs TRBV28 and TRBJ1-2, with a possible D match to TRBD1 (6 bases). CDR1 and CDR2 from the germline V gene are MDHEN and SYDVKM. V was trimmed by 1 base and J by 7 bases, leaving 13 bases between them. The CDR3 covers 14 residues. The CDR3 spells CASSLFPTGFGYTF. The CDR3 DNA reads TGTGCCAGCAGTTTATTCCCCACAGGGTTTGGCTACACCTTC.

The genes are TRBV4-1 and TRBJ2-3; weak D call: TRBD2 (7 bases). V dropped 3 bases and J dropped 5 bases, with 24 bases sitting between them. The CDR3 extends over 18 amino acids. Per the germline V gene, CDR1 is MGHRA and CDR2 is YSYEKL. The CDR3 loop reads CASSQRGGGATMGDTQYF. The DNA for the CDR3 is TGCGCCAGCAGCCAGAGGGGGGGCGGGGCCACCATGGGAGATACGCAGTATTTT.

This chain connects TRBV27 to TRBJ1-4; D remains unclear. This CDR3 is built from 15 residues. V was clipped by 4 bases and J by 8 bases, with 17 bases between them. The germline gives CDR1 MNHEY, CDR2 SMNVEV (reference sequence). CDR3 DNA: TGTGCCAGCAGTTCCAAGACCGTATCGGGGGAAAAACTGTTTTTT. Its protein product is CASSSKTVSGEKLFF.

This chain uses TRBV9 with TRBJ1-2; the D gene is possibly TRBD1 (5 bases). Germline V CDR1 and CDR2: SGDLS, YYNGEE. The CDR3 spans 13 residues. Trimming left V 1 base short and J 7 bases short, with 11 bases between. CDR3 coding DNA: TGTGCCAGCAGCGTAACAGGATCTGCTGGCTACACCTTC. It codes for CASSVTGSAGYTF. The full variable domain, rest sourced from reference TRBV9 and TRBJ1-2, is DSGVTQTPKHLITATGQRVTLRCSPRSGDLSVYWYQQSLDQGLQFLIQYYNGEERAKGNILERFSAQQFPDLHSELNLSSLELGDSALYFCASSVTGSAGYTFGSGTRLTVV.

The J gene is TRBJ2-2, the V gene TRBV7-2; D uncertain. Germline CDR1 is SGHTA and CDR2 is FQGNSA. Trimming removed 11 bases from V and 0 bases from J, with 13 bases in between. The CDR3 is 14 residues long. The chain's CDR3 is CAGKTGANTGELFF. CDR3 DNA sequence: TGTGCCGGAAAAACTGGAGCGAACACCGGGGAGCTGTTTTTT.

This clone was observed a few times. Other DNA sequences in this sample translate to the same CDR3. The rearrangement joins TRBV4-2 to TRBJ2-3, with 12 bases lining up with TRBD2. This CDR3 has 16 residues. In germline, CDR1 is LGHNA, CDR2 YNFKEQ. J was trimmed by 1 base and V by 2 bases; bases with no gene match: 1. DNA for the CDR3: TGTGCCAGCAGCCAAAGACTAGCGGGAGGCACAGATACGCAGTATTTT. The encoded protein is CASSQRLAGGTDTQYF.

The CDR3 loop is CASSEAGGSQPQHF. The CDR3 nucleotides read TGTGCCAGTAGTGAGGCCGGGGGTAGTCAGCCCCAGCATTTT. V usage is TRBV19 and J usage is TRBJ1-5, with D perhaps matching TRBD1 (5 bases). Trimming pared 5 bases from V and 6 bases from J, leaving 14 bases between. The length of the CDR3 is 14 residues. The germline V gene encodes CDR1 LNHDA and CDR2 SQIVND (reference sequence).

The chain employs TRBV4-1 and TRBJ2-7, with a tentative D call TRBD2 (6 bases). The V end lost 4 bases, the J end lost 5 bases, and 21 bases lay between the germline ends. The CDR3 has 16 residues. Germline CDR1 and CDR2: MGHRA and YSYEKL. CDR3 sequence: CASSRVHGTPSNEQYF. The CDR3 region has the DNA TGCGCCAGCAGCCGGGTCCATGGGACTCCGTCCAACGAGCAGTACTTC.

The table lists this clone with a count of one. This chain uses TRBV28 with TRBJ1-5, with 8 bases identical to TRBD1. The trim removed 5 bases at V and 0 bases at J, leaving 6 bases unmatched. This CDR3 contains 16 residues. The germline V gene encodes CDR1 MDHEN and CDR2 SYDVKM. Here the CDR3 DNA reads TGTGCCAGCAGTCCCGGGGACAGGTTTAGCAATCAGCCCCAGCATTTT. Translation: CASSPGDRFSNQPQHF.

V gene TRBV5-6 combines with J gene TRBJ2-1; TRBD2 aligns across 7 bases. V shed 4 bases, J shed 8 bases, and the junction held 12 bases outside the gene matches. The CDR3 is 15 amino acids. Looked up from germline, CDR1 is SGHDT and CDR2 is YYEEEE. Here the CDR3 DNA reads TGTGCCAGCAGCCCCCGGGGGGATCTCTTTGATGAGCAGTTCTTC. Translating gives CASSPRGDLFDEQFF.

This clone appeared a single time. The rearrangement joins TRBV5-8 to TRBJ2-1; D is undetermined. The CDR3 length is 16 residues. V was clipped by 0 bases and J by 0 bases, with 10 bases between them. From germline, CDR1 is SGHTS and CDR2 YDEGEE. The CDR3 nucleotides read TGTGCCAGCAGCTTGGAAGCGACCAGCTCCTACAATGAGCAGTTCTTC. Translation: CASSLEATSSYNEQFF.

V and J are TRBV6-1 and TRBJ2-2, with D possibly matching TRBD1 (7 bases). Trimming removed 1 base at V and 3 bases at J, with 18 bases between. The CDR3 spans 18 residues. Germline V CDR1 and CDR2: MNHNS, SASEGT. The CDR3: CASSEGPGDSRDTGELFF. The DNA for the CDR3 is TGTGCCAGCAGTGAAGGTCCGGGGGACAGCCGTGACACCGGGGAGCTGTTTTTT.

The chain links TRBV3-1 (or the pseudogene TRBV3-2) to TRBJ1-4, with a tentative D call TRBD1 (5 bases). Trimming stripped 3 bases from V and 3 bases from J, with 14 bases between. In germline, CDR1 is LGHDT, CDR2 YNNKEL (reference sequence). This CDR3 region has 16 residues. The CDR3 sequence is CASSQVDSDPNEKLFF. CDR3 coding DNA: TGTGCCAGCAGCCAGGTAGACAGCGATCCTAATGAAAAACTGTTTTTT.

The gene calls are TRBV18 and TRBJ2-7, with D perhaps TRBD1 (5 bases). The V end was cut by 3 bases, the J end by 2 bases, with 11 bases between. The germline CDR1 and CDR2 sequences are KGHSH and LQKENI. The CDR3 loop spans 14 amino acids. The CDR3 DNA is TGTGCCAGCTCACCCCGACAGCAAACCTACGAGCAGTACTTC. Translating it yields CASSPRQQTYEQYF.

The V call is TRBV6-2 or TRBV6-3, the J call TRBJ2-3; TRBD2 matches 9 bases. The germline V gene encodes CDR1 MNHEY and CDR2 SVGEGT. The CDR3 has 18 residues. Trimming took 0 bases from V and 3 from J; bases not matched to a gene: 10. CDR3 sequence: CASSYSSSGASETDTQYF. CDR3 DNA: TGTGCCAGCAGTTACTCTTCTAGCGGGGCGAGTGAGACAGATACGCAGTATTTT.

The chain uses TRBV3-1 (or the pseudogene TRBV3-2) and TRBJ1-1; 8 bases are a match to TRBD1. The CDR3 is made up of 14 amino acids. Germline CDR1 is LGHDT and CDR2 is YNNKEL (reference sequence). V trimming: 6 bases; J trimming: 5 bases; junction bases outside the gene matches: 8. DNA for the CDR3: TGTGCCAGCAGTCCCCCAGGGGGCAAAACTGAAGCTTTCTTT. Residues: CASSPPGGKTEAFF.